This entry lists 19 T cell receptor beta chains sequenced from one sample in a study of CD8+CD57+ T cells in acquired aplastic anemia. TCR beta VDJ and CDR3 were profiled, and genomic DNA was the template. TCRdb independently ran MiXCR on the reads; one entry per CDR3 protein. The repertoire includes some 160,000 distinct CDR3 sequences, roughly 50% of them detected once, and roughly 29% sits in the top ten. An expansion of CD8+CD57+ cells by flow cytometry had been shown in patients chosen for sequencing. Input material: sorted CD4+, CD8+, or CD8+CD57+ T cells (not recorded which) from PBMCs. Receptors were obtained from a human donor with aplastic anemia.

In regard to this clonotype: A much larger clone is a single base away; this may be a read error. This chain connects TRBV12-3 or TRBV12-4 to TRBJ2-5; 14 bases map to TRBD2. V shed 7 bases, J shed 2 bases, and the junction held 9 bases outside the gene matches. The CDR3 totals 17 residues. This chain's CDR3 is CASTGTGTSGGQETQYF. The CDR3, as DNA: TGTGCCAGCACGGGTACCGGGACTAGCGGGGGTCAAGAGACCCAGTACTTC.

This clonotype was counted many times. The chain links TRBV2 to TRBJ2-2, with D perhaps matching TRBD2 (7 bases). The germline V gene has CDR1 SNHLY and CDR2 FYNNEI. Trimming took 3 bases from V and 5 from J, leaving 13 bases between them. The CDR3 extends over 15 amino acids. For the CDR3, the DNA is TGTGCCAGCAGTGAGGGCGGGGGCCAGACCGGGGAGCTGTTTTTT. Protein sequence: CASSEGGGQTGELFF.

Regarding this clonotype: It may be a read error: a sequence one base away is much more abundant. The rearrangement uses TRBV4-1 and TRBJ2-3; 8 nucleotides align to TRBD1. The germline CDR1 and CDR2 sequences are MGHRA and YSYEKL. This CDR3 is 15 amino acids long. The CDR3 protein is CASGQVDRGADTQYF. The DNA for the CDR3 is TGCGCCAGCGGCCAAGTCGACAGGGGCGCAGATACGCAGTATTTT.

This clonotype was detected ten times or more. V and J are TRBV11-2 and TRBJ1-1; 7 bases are shared with TRBD1. The CDR3 covers 14 residues. Looked up from germline, CDR1 is SGHAT and CDR2 is FQNNGV. J gave up 3 bases and V 4 bases, and 5 bases lay outside the gene matches. CDR3 in amino acids: CASSSHRGDTEAFF. The CDR3 coding sequence is TGTGCCAGCAGCTCCCACAGGGGAGACACTGAAGCTTTCTTT.

For this clonotype: A much larger clone differs by one base, so this may be a read error. This rearrangement joins TRBV6-5 to TRBJ2-7; D is ambiguous. Per germline, CDR1 MNHEY and CDR2 SVGAGI. This CDR3 has 13 amino acids. DNA for the CDR3: TGTGCCAGCAGTCACTCCCTTGCATACGAGCAGTACTTC. Translation: CASSHSLAYEQYF.

The chain uses TRBV24-1 and TRBJ1-1; D uncertain. CDR3 length: 13 amino acids. Deletions cut 4 bases from V and 5 bases from J, with 10 bases between. From germline, CDR1 is KGHDR and CDR2 SFDVKD. The CDR3 bases are TGTGCCACCAGTGACCGATGGGGTACTGAAGCTTTCTTT. Encoded protein: CATSDRWGTEAFF.

Points on this clonotype: Because it lacks the conserved phenylalanine or tryptophan at the end, this CDR3 is likely a read error. CDR3 in DNA: TGTGCCACCAGCACGGACAAAAAGAACACCGGGGAGCTGTTTTCT. Translated, it gives CATSTDKKNTGELFS. V is TRBV15 and J is TRBJ2-2; a possible D gene is TRBD1 (5 bases). The CDR3 contains 15 residues. V gave up 4 bases and J gave up 1 base, with 10 bases separating them. Germline V gene lookup returns CDR1 LNHNV and CDR2 YYDKDF (reference sequence).

The chain couples TRBV19 to TRBJ2-7, with TRBD1 matching over 7 bases. CDR3 length: 13 residues. CDR1 is LNHDA, CDR2 SQIVND, per germline (reference sequence). V was clipped by 8 bases and J by 0 bases; unmatched bases: 4. The CDR3 here is CASGTANSYEQYF. CDR3 sequence (DNA): TGTGCCAGTGGGACAGCCAACTCCTACGAGCAGTACTTC.

The chain employs TRBV20-1 and TRBJ2-1; weak D call: TRBD2 (6 bases). Between the trimmed V and J ends, which lost 5 bases and 12 bases, there was a span of 11 bases. CDR1 DFQATT and CDR2 SNEGSKA come from the germline V gene (reference sequence). The CDR3 is 10 residues long. The CDR3 DNA reads TGCAGTGCTGATTGGCGGGGGCAGTTCTTC. This codes for CSADWRGQFF.

This chain joins TRBV2 and TRBJ2-7, with 7 bases fitting TRBD1. The CDR3 extends over 11 amino acids. Losses at the gene ends were 3 bases for V and 10 bases for J; bases not matched to a gene: 3. CDR1 is SNHLY, CDR2 FYNNEI, per germline. The CDR3 nucleotides read TGTGCCAGCAGTGACGCAGGGGGTCAGTACTTC. It is translated as CASSDAGGQYF.

The V gene is TRBV24-1, the J gene TRBJ1-4; 8 bases fit TRBD1. J lost 8 bases, V lost 0 bases, and 13 bases had no gene match. This CDR3 contains 18 residues. In germline, CDR1 is KGHDR, CDR2 SFDVKD. CDR3 in DNA: TGTGCCACCAGTGATTTGCCCCACCTGACAGGGGTAAGCGAAAAACTGTTTTTT. It translates to CATSDLPHLTGVSEKLFF.

There are many counts of this clonotype. The rearrangement links TRBV5-1 to TRBJ2-7; 8 nucleotides match TRBD2. The V segment lost 2 bases and the J segment 6 bases; nucleotides outside the gene matches: 10. The V gene's germline CDR1 is SGHRS and CDR2 YFSETQ. This CDR3 has 15 amino acids. CDR3 residues: CASSLAGERAREQYF. The CDR3 bases are TGCGCCAGCAGCTTAGCGGGAGAACGAGCTCGCGAGCAGTACTTC.

To note about this clonotype: A much larger clone differs by one base, so this may be a read error. This sequence joins TRBV19 and TRBJ2-3; TRBD1 aligns across 7 bases. This CDR3 comprises 16 residues. Looked up from germline, CDR1 is LNHDA and CDR2 is SQIVND (reference sequence). The V gene end was trimmed by 4 bases and the J gene end by 0 bases; junction bases not matched to a gene: 7. Here the CDR3 DNA reads TGTGCCAGTAGTACAGGACAGGATGGGAGCACAGATACGCAGTATTTT. This encodes CASSTGQDGSTDTQYF.

This clonotype was counted at least ten times. This rearrangement joins TRBV9 to TRBJ1-1, with no clear D. Deletions cut 0 bases from V and 3 bases from J, with 6 bases between. CDR3 length equals 13 residues. CDR1 and CDR2 from the germline V gene are SGDLS and YYNGEE. CDR3 protein: CASSVEAYTEAFF. The CDR3 region has the DNA TGTGCCAGCAGCGTAGAGGCATACACTGAAGCTTTCTTT.

Of note for this clonotype: A much larger clone is a single base away; this may be a read error. The V gene is TRBV7-8, the J gene TRBJ2-1, with TRBD2 as a possible D gene (6 bases). The germline CDR1 and CDR2 sequences are SGHVS and FQNEAQ. The CDR3 spans 15 residues. CDR3 protein: CASSLASGRYNERFF. The CDR3 region has the DNA TGTGCCAGCAGCTTAGCTAGCGGAAGATACAATGAGCGGTTCTTC.

V gene TRBV5-8 combines with J gene TRBJ1-1; no clear D. Germline CDR1 is SGHTS and CDR2 is YDEGEE. The CDR3 is 13 residues long. V was shortened by 4 bases and J by 1 base, with 8 bases between the two germline ends. The CDR3 DNA follows: TGTGCCAGCAGCACTCGACAGAACACTGAAGCTTTCTTT. Its translation is CASSTRQNTEAFF.

This rearrangement joins TRBV5-1 to TRBJ2-7; TRBD2 agrees at 7 bases. This CDR3 has 17 residues. Germline CDR1 and CDR2: SGHRS and YFSETQ. V gave up 4 bases and J gave up 0 bases; unmatched junction bases: 13. The CDR3 loop is CASSIGPAGVRSYEQYF. The CDR3 DNA follows: TGCGCCAGCAGCATCGGACCCGCGGGGGTTCGCTCCTACGAGCAGTACTTC.

About this clonotype itself: The junction differs from germline at one of its ends, possibly a read error. The chain joins TRBV11-2 to TRBJ2-5, with a weak D call TRBD2 (6 bases). The germline V gene encodes CDR1 SGHAT and CDR2 FQNNGV. This CDR3 spans 16 amino acids. The DNA of the CDR3 is TGTGCCAGCAGCTCCCTTGACCGGGACTCTGAAGAGGCCCAGTACTTC. Encoded protein: CASSSLDRDSEEAQYF.

This chain links TRBV7-9 with TRBJ2-1; a possible D gene is TRBD1 (5 bases). The CDR3 spans 12 residues. The germline V gene encodes CDR1 SEHNR and CDR2 FQNEAQ (reference sequence). Trimming took off 3 bases at V and 15 bases at J, with 15 bases between the two ends. CDR3 sequence reads: CASSFKPGILFF. CDR3 DNA: TGTGCCAGCAGCTTTAAGCCAGGGATTCTGTTCTTC.